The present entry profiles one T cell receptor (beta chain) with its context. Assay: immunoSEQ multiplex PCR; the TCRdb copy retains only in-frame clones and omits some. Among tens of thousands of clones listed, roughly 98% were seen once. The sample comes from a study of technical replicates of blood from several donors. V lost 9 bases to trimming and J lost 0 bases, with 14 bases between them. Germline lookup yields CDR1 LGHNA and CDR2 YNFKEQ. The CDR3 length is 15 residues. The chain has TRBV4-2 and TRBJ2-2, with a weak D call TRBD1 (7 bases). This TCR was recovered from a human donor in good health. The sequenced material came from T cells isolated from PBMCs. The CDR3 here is CASRGGQANTGELFF. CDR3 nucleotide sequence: TGTGCCAGTCGGGGAGGACAGGCGAACACCGGGGAGCTGTTTTTT.